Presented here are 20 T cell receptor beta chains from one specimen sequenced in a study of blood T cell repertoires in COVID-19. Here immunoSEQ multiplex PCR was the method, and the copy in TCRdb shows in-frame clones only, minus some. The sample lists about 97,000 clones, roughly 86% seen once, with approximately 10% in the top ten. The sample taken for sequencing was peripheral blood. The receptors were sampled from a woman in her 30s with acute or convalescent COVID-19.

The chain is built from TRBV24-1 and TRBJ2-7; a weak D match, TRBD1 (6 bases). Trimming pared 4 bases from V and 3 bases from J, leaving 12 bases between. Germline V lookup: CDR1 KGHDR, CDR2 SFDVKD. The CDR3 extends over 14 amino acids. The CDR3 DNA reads TGTGCCACCAGTGACAGGGGAAGAAACTACGAGCAGTACTTC. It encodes CATSDRGRNYEQYF.

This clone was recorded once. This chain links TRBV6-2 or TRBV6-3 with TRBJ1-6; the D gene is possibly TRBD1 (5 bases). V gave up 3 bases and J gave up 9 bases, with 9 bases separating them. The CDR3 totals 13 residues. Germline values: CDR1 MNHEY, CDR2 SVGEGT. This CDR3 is CASSYQGTSPLHF. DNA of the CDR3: TGTGCCAGCAGTTATCAGGGTACTTCACCCCTCCACTTT.

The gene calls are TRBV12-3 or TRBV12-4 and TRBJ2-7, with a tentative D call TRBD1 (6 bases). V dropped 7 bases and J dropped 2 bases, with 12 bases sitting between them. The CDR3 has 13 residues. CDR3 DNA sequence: TGTGCCAGCACCCCGGACAGTACCTACGAGCAGTACTTC. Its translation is CASTPDSTYEQYF.

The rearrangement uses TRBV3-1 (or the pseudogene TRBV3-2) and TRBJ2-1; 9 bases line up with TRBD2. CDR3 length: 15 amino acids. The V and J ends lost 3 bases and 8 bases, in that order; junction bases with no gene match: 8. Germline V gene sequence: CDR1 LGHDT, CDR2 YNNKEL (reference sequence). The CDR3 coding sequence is TGTGCCAGCAGCCACGGGACTAGCCCTTCCCATGAGCAGTTCTTC. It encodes CASSHGTSPSHEQFF.

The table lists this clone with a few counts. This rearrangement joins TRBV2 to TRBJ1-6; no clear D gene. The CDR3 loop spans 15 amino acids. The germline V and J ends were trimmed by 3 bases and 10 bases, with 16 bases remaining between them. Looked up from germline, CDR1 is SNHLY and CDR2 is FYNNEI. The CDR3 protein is CASSDSQATRSPLHF. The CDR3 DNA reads TGTGCCAGCAGTGATTCCCAGGCGACGCGATCACCCCTCCACTTT.

DNA of the CDR3: TGTGCCAGCAGCTTCTTGCAGGGAGGAGAAAAACTGTTTTTT. Translation gives CASSFLQGGEKLFF. This chain joins TRBV5-6 and TRBJ1-4, with D perhaps TRBD1 (5 bases). CDR1 is SGHDT and CDR2 is YYEEEE in the germline V gene. Trimming removed 2 bases at V and 8 bases at J, with 13 bases between. This CDR3 spans 14 amino acids.

CDR3 sequence: CASSGPLMAVPNTGELFF. CDR3 sequence (DNA): TGCGCCAGCAGCGGTCCTCTGATGGCGGTGCCGAACACCGGGGAGCTGTTTTTT. This chain connects TRBV5-1 to TRBJ2-2; D not resolved. The CDR3 runs to 18 residues. Germline CDR1 SGHRS, CDR2 YFSETQ. V gave up 4 bases and J gave up 0 bases, with 19 bases separating them.

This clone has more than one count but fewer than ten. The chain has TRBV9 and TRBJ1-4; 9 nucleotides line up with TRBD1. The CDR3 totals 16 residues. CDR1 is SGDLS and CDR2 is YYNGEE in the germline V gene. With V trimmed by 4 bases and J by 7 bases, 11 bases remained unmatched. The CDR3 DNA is TGTGCCAGCAGCTTAACTTCGGGACAGGGAACTGAAAAACTGTTTTTT. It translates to CASSLTSGQGTEKLFF.

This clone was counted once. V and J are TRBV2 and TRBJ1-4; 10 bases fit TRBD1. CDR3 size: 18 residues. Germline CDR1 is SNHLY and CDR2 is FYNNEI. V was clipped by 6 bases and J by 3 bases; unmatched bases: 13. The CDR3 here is CASRGVGTGEMPNEKLFF. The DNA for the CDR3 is TGTGCCAGCAGGGGAGTGGGGACAGGGGAAATGCCTAATGAAAAACTGTTTTTT.

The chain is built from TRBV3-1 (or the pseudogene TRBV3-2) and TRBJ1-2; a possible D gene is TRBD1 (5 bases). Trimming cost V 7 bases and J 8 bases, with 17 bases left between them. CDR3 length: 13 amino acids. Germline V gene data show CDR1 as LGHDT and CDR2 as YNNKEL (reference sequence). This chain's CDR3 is CASTPVGGQGYTF. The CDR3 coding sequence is TGTGCCAGCACCCCGGTGGGGGGTCAGGGCTACACCTTC.

The CDR3 region is CASSEKKLYGYTF. The CDR3 bases are TGTGCCAGCAGTGAGAAGAAACTCTATGGCTACACCTTC. This chain links TRBV6-4 with TRBJ1-2; D remains unclear. Germline V gene sequence: CDR1 MRHNA, CDR2 SNTAGT. The CDR3 covers 13 residues. Deletions cut 3 bases from V and 4 bases from J, with 9 bases between.

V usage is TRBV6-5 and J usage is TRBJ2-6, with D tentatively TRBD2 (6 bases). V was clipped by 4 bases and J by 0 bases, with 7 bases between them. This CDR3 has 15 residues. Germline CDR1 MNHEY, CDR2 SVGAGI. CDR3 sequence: CASSWRGSGANVLTF. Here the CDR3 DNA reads TGTGCCAGCAGTTGGAGGGGCTCTGGGGCCAACGTCCTGACTTTC.

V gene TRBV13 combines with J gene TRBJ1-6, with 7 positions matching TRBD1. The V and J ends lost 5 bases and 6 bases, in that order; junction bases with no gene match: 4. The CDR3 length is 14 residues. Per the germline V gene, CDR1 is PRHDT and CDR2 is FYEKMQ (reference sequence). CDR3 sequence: CASSKTGPNSPLHF. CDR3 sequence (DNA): TGTGCCAGCAGCAAGACAGGGCCTAATTCACCCCTCCACTTT.

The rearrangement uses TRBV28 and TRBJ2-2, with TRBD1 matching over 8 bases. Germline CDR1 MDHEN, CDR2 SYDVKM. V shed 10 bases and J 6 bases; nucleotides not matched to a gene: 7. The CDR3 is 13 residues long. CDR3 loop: CATRGLLPGELFF. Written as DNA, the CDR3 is TGTGCCACCAGGGGGCTTTTACCCGGGGAGCTGTTTTTT.

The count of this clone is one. The CDR3 sequence: CASKTGGTDTQYF. CDR3 DNA: TGCGCCAGCAAAACAGGGGGCACAGATACGCAGTATTTT. This chain links TRBV5-1 with TRBJ2-3; the match to TRBD1 covers 7 bases. CDR3 length: 13 amino acids. In germline, CDR1 is SGHRS, CDR2 YFSETQ. The trim removed 6 bases at V and 1 base at J, leaving 2 bases unmatched.

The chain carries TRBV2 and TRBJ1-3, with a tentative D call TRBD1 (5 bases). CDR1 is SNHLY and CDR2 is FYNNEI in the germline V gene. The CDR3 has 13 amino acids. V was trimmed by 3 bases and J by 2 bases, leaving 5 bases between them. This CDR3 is CASSETAGNTIYF. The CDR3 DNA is TGTGCCAGCAGTGAGACAGCTGGAAACACCATATATTTT.

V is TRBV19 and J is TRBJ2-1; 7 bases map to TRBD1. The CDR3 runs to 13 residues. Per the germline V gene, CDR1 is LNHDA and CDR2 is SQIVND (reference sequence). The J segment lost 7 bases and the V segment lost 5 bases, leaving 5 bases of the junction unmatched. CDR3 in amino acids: CASSRDRQNEQFF. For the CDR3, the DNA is TGTGCCAGTAGTCGGGACAGACAGAATGAGCAGTTCTTC.

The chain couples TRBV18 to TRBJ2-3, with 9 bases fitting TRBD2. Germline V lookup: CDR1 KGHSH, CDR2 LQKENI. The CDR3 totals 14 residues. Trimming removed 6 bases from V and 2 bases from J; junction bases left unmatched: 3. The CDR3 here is CASSQRGDTDTQYF. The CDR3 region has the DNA TGTGCCAGCTCTCAGCGGGGGGACACAGATACGCAGTATTTT.

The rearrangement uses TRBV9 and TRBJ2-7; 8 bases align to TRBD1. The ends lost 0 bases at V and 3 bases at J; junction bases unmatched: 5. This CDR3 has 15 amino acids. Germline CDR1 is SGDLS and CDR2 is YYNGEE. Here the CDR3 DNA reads TGTGCCAGCAGCGTAGGCCCTACAGGGGGCTACGAGCAGTACTTC. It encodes CASSVGPTGGYEQYF.

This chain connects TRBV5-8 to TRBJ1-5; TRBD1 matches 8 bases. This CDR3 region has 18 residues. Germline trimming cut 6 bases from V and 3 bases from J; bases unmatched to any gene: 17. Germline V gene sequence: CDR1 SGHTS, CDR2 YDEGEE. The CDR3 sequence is CASITQGARHFANQPQHF. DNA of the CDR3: TGTGCCAGCATCACCCAGGGGGCGCGTCATTTCGCCAATCAGCCCCAGCATTTT.